This T cell receptor beta chain is drawn from a study of cytomegalovirus exposure and HLA in healthy donors. A multiplex PCR was run with 60 Vbeta primers and 13 Jbeta primers. This table comes from immunoSEQ multiplex PCR, and its TCRdb copy is limited to in-frame clones, with some not included. This repertoire comprises 150,000 to 200,000 clones; its ten largest clones make up 6.5%. As for this clone: A junction end diverges from the germline sequence, so it may reflect a read error. Other DNA sequences in the same sample also yield this CDR3.

The sample comprised PBMCs. The receptor was derived from a man aged 30-40 years in good health and CMV-seronegative.

CDR3 bases: TGCGCCAGCAGCTTCGGAGGGGAGCAGCCCCAGCACTTT. The encoded protein is CASSFGGEQPQHF. The chain recombines TRBV5-1 with TRBJ1-5, with D tentatively TRBD1 (5 bases). From germline, CDR1 is SGHRS and CDR2 YFSETQ. The CDR3 totals 13 residues.